One sample yielded the 26 T cell receptor beta chains listed below, sequenced in a study of shared clonotypes between healthy human individuals (dated by TCRdb to between 2020 and 2021). Preparation of the library involved the immunoSEQ multiplex PCR assay. TCRdb provides this immuneACCESS table in a form limited to in-frame rearrangements. Some clones are lacking; in checked studies, under half of them reflect an unresolved V gene, and why the rest are absent is not known. The sample table holds around 700,000 clones, of which less than 80% were seen once. Jointly, the top ten make up about 1.8% of the sample. The sample taken for sequencing was memory CD4+ T cells sorted from blood. This sample's cell subset or site label indicates: CD45RA-negative fraction. All receptors derive from a woman aged 25 to 39 in good health.

The rearrangement joins TRBV5-1 to TRBJ2-7, with D perhaps matching TRBD1 (6 bases). The germline V gene encodes CDR1 SGHRS and CDR2 YFSETQ. The germline V and J ends were trimmed by 2 bases and 0 bases, with 12 bases remaining between them. The CDR3 covers 15 residues. For the CDR3, the DNA is TGCGCCAGCAGCTTCGGGCAGGGGCGCTCCTACGAGCAGTACTTC. It yields the protein CASSFGQGRSYEQYF.

The J gene is TRBJ1-1, the V gene TRBV6-1, with a possible D match to TRBD1 (6 bases). Trimming shortened V by 2 bases and J by 10 bases, and 11 bases separated the two germline ends. This CDR3 is 12 amino acids long. CDR1 MNHNS and CDR2 SASEGT come from the germline V gene. In nucleotides, the CDR3 is TGTGCCAGCAGTGAAAACAGGGACCTAGCTTTCTTT. It translates to CASSENRDLAFF.

This clone was seen more than once but under ten times. Other DNA sequences in this specimen translate into the identical CDR3. This chain connects TRBV4-1 to TRBJ2-5, with unresolved D. Germline V gene lookup returns CDR1 MGHRA and CDR2 YSYEKL. V was cut by 1 base and J by 3 bases, with 9 bases left in between. This CDR3 is 14 amino acids long. The CDR3 DNA follows: TGCGCCAGCAGCCAAGTACGGACGGAAGAGACCCAGTACTTC. The encoded protein is CASSQVRTEETQYF.

This clone was detected many times. The chain is built from TRBV28 and TRBJ2-7, with D hard to call. This CDR3 has 14 residues. The germline CDR1 and CDR2 sequences are MDHEN and SYDVKM. V was pared by 4 bases and J by 4 bases, with 14 bases between. CDR3 protein: CASSSVDLRYEQYF. In DNA form, the CDR3 reads TGTGCCAGCAGTTCTGTTGACTTGCGATACGAGCAGTACTTC. Variable domain in full (rest from reference TRBV28 and TRBJ2-7): DVKVTQSSRYLVKRTGEKVFLECVQDMDHENMFWYRQDPGLGLRLIYFSYDVKMKEKGDIPEGYSVSREKKERFSLILESASTNQTSMYLCASSSVDLRYEQYFGPGTRLTVT.

The chain employs TRBV29-1 and TRBJ1-3, with a weak D call TRBD1 (6 bases). The CDR3 is made up of 13 amino acids. V lost 7 bases and J lost 0, with 10 bases in between. The V gene's germline CDR1 is SQVTM and CDR2 ANQGSEA. The CDR3 sequence is CSARGSSGNTIYF. The CDR3 region has the DNA TGCAGCGCGAGGGGGTCCTCTGGAAACACCATATATTTT.

This clone was counted a single time. This may be a read error: a much more frequent sequence differs by one nucleotide. At the DNA level, this CDR3 is encoded by other sequences in the same sample as well. CDR3 DNA: TGCGCCAGCAATAGACTATCACTTAGAGATACGCAGTATTTT. Translated, it gives CASNRLSLRDTQYF. The chain employs TRBV5-1 and TRBJ2-3, with D maybe TRBD2 (5 bases). CDR1 SGHRS and CDR2 YFSETQ come from the germline V gene. CDR3 length equals 14 residues. V was trimmed by 6 bases and J by 5 bases, leaving 16 bases between them.

The chain uses TRBV5-1 and TRBJ2-6; D gene unclear. This CDR3 region has 15 residues. Between the trimmed V and J ends, which lost 0 bases and 2 bases, there was a span of 6 bases. Germline CDR1 reads SGHRS; CDR2 reads YFSETQ. CDR3 loop: CASSLDAPGANVLTF. The CDR3 DNA is TGCGCCAGCAGCTTGGACGCTCCTGGGGCCAACGTCCTGACTTTC.

The chain is built from TRBV19 and TRBJ1-5, with 10 bases identical to TRBD1. The length of the CDR3 is 14 residues. Trimming at V came to 7 bases and at J to 7 bases, leaving 7 bases not matched to a gene. Germline lookup yields CDR1 LNHDA and CDR2 SQIVND (reference sequence). The CDR3 protein is CASTWTGGQQPQHF. CDR3 nucleotide sequence: TGTGCCAGTACCTGGACAGGGGGACAACAGCCCCAGCATTTT.

The chain links TRBV6-5 to TRBJ2-3, with TRBD2 matching over 8 bases. The V gene's germline CDR1 is MNHEY and CDR2 SVGAGI. The CDR3 extends over 16 amino acids. V lost 0 bases and J lost 6; bases outside the gene matches: 8. CDR3 nucleotides: TGTGCCAGCAGTTACTCGAGGGGTAGCGGGATTGATACGCAGTATTTT. This codes for CASSYSRGSGIDTQYF.

V gene TRBV5-1 combines with J gene TRBJ2-3, with D maybe TRBD2 (6 bases). Germline CDR1 SGHRS, CDR2 YFSETQ. This CDR3 region has 16 residues. Trimming took 2 bases from V and 2 from J, leaving 15 bases between them. The CDR3 nucleotides are TGCGCCAGCAGCTTTGGTGCTAGCGCTCTCACAGATACGCAGTATTTT. Translation: CASSFGASALTDTQYF.

The chain recombines TRBV5-5 with TRBJ2-3; 13 bases match TRBD2. Germline loops: CDR1 SGHKS, CDR2 YYEKEE (reference sequence). V was clipped by 4 bases and J by 2 bases; unmatched bases: 7. The CDR3 loop spans 17 amino acids. In DNA form, the CDR3 reads TGTGCCAGCAGCCCTCTTGGGACTAGCGGGATCACAGATACGCAGTATTTT. Translation gives CASSPLGTSGITDTQYF.

In this sample, this clone turned up a few times. This sequence joins TRBV9 and TRBJ1-2; D is unclear. Germline V gene sequence: CDR1 SGDLS, CDR2 YYNGEE. Trimming cost V 3 bases and J 9 bases, with 12 bases left between them. This CDR3 is built from 12 residues. The CDR3 here is CASSERSGSYTF. The CDR3 DNA reads as TGTGCCAGCAGCGAAAGATCCGGGAGCTACACCTTC.

This clone was seen at least ten times. This chain connects TRBV11-2 to TRBJ1-2; a possible D gene is TRBD1 (5 bases). CDR3 size: 13 residues. Trimming shortened V by 5 bases and J by 4 bases, and 11 bases separated the two germline ends. CDR1 is SGHAT and CDR2 is FQNNGV in the germline V gene. CDR3 region: CASSPGTSYGYTF. For the CDR3, the DNA is TGTGCCAGCAGCCCTGGGACCTCCTATGGCTACACCTTC. The complete variable domain, with remaining parts taken from reference TRBV11-2 and TRBJ1-2, reads EAGVAQSPRYKIIEKRQSVAFWCNPISGHATLYWYQQILGQGPKLLIQFQNNGVVDDSQLPKDRFSAERLKGVDSTLKIQPAKLEDSAVYLCASSPGTSYGYTFGSGTRLTVV.

This rearrangement joins TRBV18 to TRBJ1-3; D may be TRBD1 (6 bases). V shed 5 bases and J shed 0 bases, with 14 bases lying between them. Germline V gives CDR1 KGHSH, CDR2 LQKENI. This CDR3 has 16 amino acids. The CDR3 protein is CASSGVRDNSGNTIYF. The CDR3 nucleotides are TGTGCCAGCTCAGGCGTCCGGGACAACTCTGGAAACACCATATATTTT. The complete variable domain, with remaining parts taken from reference TRBV18 and TRBJ1-3, reads NAGVMQNPRHLVRRRGQEARLRCSPMKGHSHVYWYRQLPEEGLKFMVYLQKENIIDESGMPKERFSAEFPKEGPSILRIQQVVRGDSAAYFCASSGVRDNSGNTIYFGEGSWLTVV.

The V and J genes are TRBV7-2 and TRBJ2-2; TRBD2 aligns across 7 bases. V lost 6 bases and J lost 6; bases outside the gene matches: 13. Germline CDR1 reads SGHTA; CDR2 reads FQGNSA. This CDR3 spans 16 amino acids. The CDR3 region is CASSKAGLGGAGELFF. Here the CDR3 DNA reads TGTGCCAGCAGTAAAGCGGGATTAGGAGGAGCCGGGGAGCTGTTTTTT.

The V and J genes are TRBV4-1 and TRBJ2-5; D unresolved. The CDR3 is made up of 15 amino acids. Germline-derived CDR1 and CDR2 are MGHRA and YSYEKL. V lost 2 bases, J lost 0 bases, and 10 bases lay in between. CDR3 DNA: TGCGCCAGCAGCCAACGGTTCGAGTACCAAGAGACCCAGTACTTC. Translating gives CASSQRFEYQETQYF.

J is TRBJ2-5 and V is TRBV2; no clear D gene. The DNA end favors TRBJ2-7, so the J call may be wrong. Germline CDR1 reads SNHLY; CDR2 reads FYNNEI. The CDR3 length is 14 residues. The DNA of the CDR3 is TGTGCCAGCATTGGGCCGCCTATAGGGAACGAGCAGTACTTC. Amino acids: CASIGPPIGNEQYF.

The chain has TRBV9 and TRBJ2-7, with TRBD2 identical over 7 bases. The ends lost 4 bases at V and 3 bases at J; junction bases unmatched: 4. Per germline, CDR1 SGDLS and CDR2 YYNGEE. This CDR3 region has 13 residues. In DNA form, the CDR3 reads TGTGCCAGCAGCCAAGGGACTAACTACGAGCAGTACTTC. Protein sequence: CASSQGTNYEQYF.

The CDR3 sequence: CASSSWTGAGSQPQHF. The CDR3 DNA is TGTGCCAGCAGTTCCTGGACAGGGGCGGGGAGTCAGCCCCAGCATTTT. This chain links TRBV28 with TRBJ1-5; 9 nucleotides align to TRBD1. The J segment lost 6 bases and the V segment lost 4 bases, leaving 10 bases of the junction unmatched. The CDR3 runs to 16 residues. Germline V lookup: CDR1 MDHEN, CDR2 SYDVKM. The whole variable domain, filled in from reference TRBV28 and TRBJ1-5, reads DVKVTQSSRYLVKRTGEKVFLECVQDMDHENMFWYRQDPGLGLRLIYFSYDVKMKEKGDIPEGYSVSREKKERFSLILESASTNQTSMYLCASSSWTGAGSQPQHFGDGTRLSIL.

The genes are TRBV5-1 and TRBJ2-5; 10 bases map to TRBD2. The germline gives CDR1 SGHRS, CDR2 YFSETQ. The CDR3 totals 14 residues. With 7 bases clipped from V and 2 bases from J, the junction kept 5 bases outside the gene matches. The chain's CDR3 is CASRGTSDQETQYF. CDR3 DNA: TGCGCCAGCCGGGGGACTAGCGATCAAGAGACCCAGTACTTC.

This clone was observed a handful of times. This sequence joins TRBV14 and TRBJ2-7; TRBD2 matches 8 bases. The CDR3 covers 14 residues. Germline V CDR1 and CDR2: SGHDN, FVKESK. The trim removed 9 bases at V and 4 bases at J, leaving 11 bases unmatched. In nucleotides, the CDR3 is TGTGCCAGGTCACATGGACTAGCTTGGTACGAGCAGTACTTC. Translating it yields CARSHGLAWYEQYF.

The rearrangement joins TRBV6-7 to TRBJ2-3, with D perhaps matching TRBD2 (5 bases). TRBV6-7 is labeled an ORF, and its function is uncertain. The CDR3 has 17 residues. V lost 4 bases to trimming and J lost 0 bases, with 17 bases between them. The CDR3 region is CASSSPSGRASTDTQYF. The CDR3 nucleotides are TGTGCCAGCAGTTCCCCATCGGGGAGAGCTAGCACAGATACGCAGTATTTT.

The chain is built from TRBV5-4 and TRBJ2-3, with a weak D call TRBD2 (6 bases). Per the germline V gene, CDR1 is SGHNT and CDR2 is YYREEE (reference sequence). The CDR3 covers 13 residues. The V and J ends lost 7 bases and 2 bases respectively, with 11 bases between them. The DNA for the CDR3 is TGTGCCAGCGGCGGGACCCTCACAGATACGCAGTATTTT. This codes for CASGGTLTDTQYF.

The chain has TRBV30 and TRBJ2-1, with D possibly TRBD2 on 5 matching bases. V was trimmed by 4 bases and J by 2 bases, leaving 12 bases between them. The CDR3 loop spans 14 amino acids. The germline V gene encodes CDR1 GTSNPN and CDR2 SVGIG (reference sequence). CDR3 residues: CAWTLGNPYNEQFF. CDR3 nucleotide sequence: TGTGCCTGGACGCTCGGGAACCCCTACAATGAGCAGTTCTTC.

V usage is TRBV28 and J usage is TRBJ2-7; 8 bases line up with TRBD2. The trim removed 5 bases at V and 3 bases at J, leaving 12 bases unmatched. Per germline, CDR1 MDHEN and CDR2 SYDVKM. The CDR3 spans 16 residues. CDR3 sequence (DNA): TGTGCCAGCAGTGACCACCCGAAGAGCGGGAGCTACGAGCAGTACTTC. Translation gives CASSDHPKSGSYEQYF.

A few counts support this clone. In DNA, the CDR3 is TGTGCCAGCAGTCACCTCTCCTACGAGCAGTACTTC. It specifies CASSHLSYEQYF. This chain connects TRBV6-1 to TRBJ2-7; D unclear. CDR1 and CDR2 from the germline V gene are MNHNS and SASEGT. This CDR3 has 12 amino acids. The V end lost 5 bases, the J end lost 0 bases, and 5 bases lay between the germline ends.